One and the same sample provided the 30 T cell receptor beta chains below, sequenced in a study of blood T cell repertoires in COVID-19 (dated by TCRdb to 2020 to 2022). Library prep was done by the immunoSEQ multiplex PCR assay. This is the immuneACCESS table as TCRdb keeps it, with only in-frame sequences that have V and J called. A part of the clones is gone; compared with another copy, unresolved V genes explain less than half, and the rest is unexplained. The sample profile shows tens of thousands of clones; about 86% of them were found once. Jointly, the top ten make up roughly 28% of the sample. Sequencing was done on a sample of peripheral blood. Every receptor here comes from an elderly woman with active or convalescent COVID-19.

The chain employs TRBV9 and TRBJ1-1; D remains unclear. Trimming removed 0 bases from V and 0 bases from J, with 9 bases in between. The CDR3 covers 15 residues. Per the germline V gene, CDR1 is SGDLS and CDR2 is YYNGEE. The CDR3 DNA reads TGTGCCAGCAGCGTAGATCCAGATATGAACACTGAAGCTTTCTTT. Protein sequence: CASSVDPDMNTEAFF.

This chain connects TRBV15 to TRBJ1-6; D not certain. Per germline, CDR1 LNHNV and CDR2 YYDKDF (reference sequence). The ends were cut back, 0 bases at V and 13 bases at J, with 13 bases in the middle. The CDR3 is made up of 14 amino acids. The CDR3 nucleotides read TGTGCCACCAGCAGAGAGCACCCGGGTTATCCCCTCCACTTT. Translating gives CATSREHPGYPLHF.

V usage is TRBV15 and J usage is TRBJ2-6; D not resolved. The germline V gene encodes CDR1 LNHNV and CDR2 YYDKDF (reference sequence). V was pared by 5 bases and J by 2 bases, with 10 bases between. The CDR3 contains 15 residues. CDR3 protein: CATSGPVAGANVLTF. The CDR3 DNA reads as TGTGCCACCAGCGGGCCAGTCGCTGGGGCCAACGTCCTGACTTTC. Full variable domain (rest looked up from reference TRBV15 and TRBJ2-6): DAMVIQNPRYQVTQFGKPVTLSCSQTLNHNVMYWYQQKSSQAPKLLFHYYDKDFNNEADTPDNFQSRRPNTSFCFLDIRSPGLGDTAMYLCATSGPVAGANVLTFGAGSRLTVL.

The V gene is TRBV10-3, the J gene TRBJ1-1, with D unclear. Germline V gene data show CDR1 as ENHRY and CDR2 as SYGVKD. This CDR3 comprises 13 residues. Trimming took 2 bases from V and 0 from J, leaving 4 bases between them. The CDR3 region is CAISEAMNTEAFF. The CDR3 DNA reads TGTGCCATCAGTGAGGCTATGAACACTGAAGCTTTCTTT.

The chain links TRBV2 to TRBJ2-7; 7 bases map to TRBD2. CDR3 size: 13 residues. V shed 8 bases, J shed 9 bases, and the junction held 13 bases outside the gene matches. Germline V lookup: CDR1 SNHLY, CDR2 FYNNEI. The CDR3 DNA reads TGTGCCAGCGGGATACAGAAAGGGGAGGGGCAGTACTTC. This codes for CASGIQKGEGQYF. The full variable domain, completed using reference TRBV2 and TRBJ2-7, is EPEVTQTPSHQVTQMGQEVILRCVPISNHLYFYWYRQILGQKVEFLVSFYNNEISEKSEIFDDQFSVERPDGSNFTLKIRSTKLEDSAMYFCASGIQKGEGQYFGPGTRLTVT.

The rearrangement uses TRBV6-5 and TRBJ2-5; D not resolved. Trimming pared 8 bases from V and 2 bases from J, leaving 6 bases between. The CDR3 is made up of 11 amino acids. CDR1 and CDR2 from the germline V gene are MNHEY and SVGAGI. Here the CDR3 DNA reads TGTGCCAGCCGAGTGCAAGAGACCCAGTACTTC. This sequence encodes CASRVQETQYF.

The chain employs TRBV3-1 (or the pseudogene TRBV3-2) and TRBJ1-1; no clear D gene. V was pared by 3 bases and J by 11 bases, with 16 bases between. The CDR3 runs to 13 residues. Germline V CDR1 and CDR2: LGHDT, YNNKEL (reference sequence). DNA of the CDR3: TGTGCCAGCAGCCATATGGAGGGATCAGACGCTTTCTTT. Translating gives CASSHMEGSDAFF.

In its sample, this clone was seen a few times. The chain carries TRBV6-2 or TRBV6-3 and TRBJ2-1, with 12 bases aligning to TRBD2. CDR3 size: 17 residues. Germline values: CDR1 MNHEY, CDR2 SVGEGT. V was clipped by 6 bases and J by 6 bases; unmatched bases: 12. This CDR3 reads CASSLPGTSGGRNEQFF. The CDR3 nucleotides are TGTGCCAGCAGCCTACCAGGTACTAGCGGGGGGCGCAATGAGCAGTTCTTC.

This clone is deemed medium-sized. The chain couples TRBV10-1 to TRBJ1-1; TRBD1 is a possible D gene (5 bases). Germline CDR1 and CDR2: WNHNN and SYGVQD (reference sequence). The CDR3 spans 15 residues. Trimming removed 0 bases at V and 4 bases at J, with 12 bases between. CDR3 DNA sequence: TGCGCCAGCAGTGAGTCGATCGGGGGTTCCACTGAAGCTTTCTTT. Amino acids: CASSESIGGSTEAFF.

V usage is TRBV5-8 and J usage is TRBJ2-3; D perhaps matches TRBD2 (6 bases). This CDR3 is built from 16 residues. V dropped 7 bases and J dropped 0 bases, with 18 bases sitting between them. Germline V gives CDR1 SGHTS, CDR2 YDEGEE. DNA of the CDR3: TGTGCCAGCCCCAATGCGCCGGGGGAAAGCACAGATACGCAGTATTTT. Encoded protein: CASPNAPGESTDTQYF. The complete variable domain, with remaining parts taken from reference TRBV5-8 and TRBJ2-3, reads EAGVTQSPTHLIKTRGQQATLRCSPISGHTSVYWYQQALGLGLQFLLWYDEGEERNRGNFPPRFSGRQFPNYSSELNVNALELEDSALYLCASPNAPGESTDTQYFGPGTRLTVL.

The V call is TRBV6-2 or TRBV6-3, the J call TRBJ2-7; TRBD1 matches at 7 bases. The CDR3 has 15 amino acids. J lost 2 bases, V lost 6 bases, and 10 bases had no gene match. Germline CDR1 is MNHEY and CDR2 is SVGEGT. CDR3 DNA: TGTGCCAGCAGCCTCTGGGCAGGGGGTGCCTACGAGCAGTACTTC. Amino acids: CASSLWAGGAYEQYF.

In its sample, this clone was seen a few times. The gene calls are TRBV5-1 and TRBJ2-7; 9 positions agree with TRBD2. Trimming removed 0 bases from V and 1 base from J; junction bases left unmatched: 5. From germline, CDR1 is SGHRS and CDR2 YFSETQ. The CDR3 totals 16 residues. The CDR3 sequence is CASSLDSGGTSYEQYF. The CDR3 DNA reads as TGCGCCAGCAGCTTGGATAGCGGGGGTACTTCCTACGAGCAGTACTTC.

The V and J genes are TRBV19 and TRBJ1-2; D gene unclear. This CDR3 region has 12 residues. V shed 7 bases and J shed 8 bases, with 14 bases lying between them. Germline CDR1 and CDR2: LNHDA and SQIVND (reference sequence). CDR3 sequence (DNA): TGTGCCAGTACCTCCGTTCCTGGCGGCTACACCTTC. Translated, it gives CASTSVPGGYTF. The full variable domain, in which reference TRBV19 and TRBJ1-2 provide the parts outside the CDR3, is DGGITQSPKYLFRKEGQNVTLSCEQNLNHDAMYWYRQDPGQGLRLIYYSQIVNDFQKGDIAEGYSVSREKKESFPLTVTSAQKNPTAFYLCASTSVPGGYTFGSGTRLTVV.

This rearrangement joins TRBV6-4 to TRBJ2-5; 10 bases match TRBD2. The germline V gene has CDR1 MRHNA and CDR2 SNTAGT. The CDR3 runs to 16 residues. Germline trimming cut 2 bases from V and 2 bases from J; bases unmatched to any gene: 5. The CDR3 region is CASSDGSGGVQETQYF. The CDR3, as DNA: TGTGCCAGCAGTGACGGCAGCGGGGGGGTTCAAGAGACCCAGTACTTC.

The rearrangement uses TRBV25-1 and TRBJ1-1, with D possibly being TRBD1 (6 bases). In germline, CDR1 is MGHDK, CDR2 SYGVNS. V lost 6 bases, J lost 4 bases, and 12 bases lay in between. This CDR3 has 13 amino acids. CDR3 sequence: CASRTGQITEAFF. The CDR3, as DNA: TGTGCCAGCAGAACAGGGCAGATCACTGAAGCTTTCTTT.

V usage is TRBV24-1 and J usage is TRBJ2-6; D is perhaps TRBD2 (6 bases). Trimming removed 6 bases from V and 8 bases from J, with 16 bases in between. The CDR3 runs 15 residues. Germline CDR1 KGHDR, CDR2 SFDVKD. Here the CDR3 reads CATSPGTPTPNVLTF. In DNA, the CDR3 is TGTGCCACCAGTCCCGGGACTCCAACGCCCAACGTCCTGACTTTC.

The CDR3 region has the DNA TGTGCCAGCTCACCACCGATTAGCGGGGAAGCAGATACGCAGTATTTT. This encodes CASSPPISGEADTQYF. The chain carries TRBV18 and TRBJ2-3; TRBD2 aligns across 8 bases. This CDR3 has 16 residues. V lost 0 bases to trimming and J lost 4 bases; unmatched junction nucleotides: 6. Germline lookup yields CDR1 KGHSH and CDR2 LQKENI.

This clone has only a few counts. DNA for the CDR3: TGTGCCAGCAAACCGACAGTTTGGGCCTACGAGCAGTACTTC. Protein product: CASKPTVWAYEQYF. This sequence joins TRBV28 and TRBJ2-7; weak D call: TRBD1 (5 bases). V lost 7 bases, J lost 2 bases, and 15 bases lay in between. This CDR3 has 14 amino acids. Germline V gene lookup returns CDR1 MDHEN and CDR2 SYDVKM.

The J gene is TRBJ2-7, the V gene TRBV7-2, with D unclear. Trimming cost V 4 bases and J 6 bases, with 13 bases left between them. The CDR3 runs 13 residues. Germline loops: CDR1 SGHTA, CDR2 FQGNSA. CDR3 sequence (DNA): TGTGCCAGCAGCTCCGATCTAGTATCCGAGCAGTACTTC. It encodes CASSSDLVSEQYF.

The rearrangement joins TRBV4-2 to TRBJ2-1; 7 bases agree with TRBD2. Germline V lookup: CDR1 LGHNA, CDR2 YNFKEQ. The CDR3 spans 15 residues. Trimming removed 1 base from V and 5 bases from J; junction bases left unmatched: 5. The CDR3 region has the DNA TGTGCCAGCAGCCAAGGACCCAGCGGGGACAATGAGCAGTTCTTC. Protein product: CASSQGPSGDNEQFF.

The chain has TRBV5-1 and TRBJ1-1, with 10 bases fitting TRBD1. The CDR3 spans 14 residues. The trim removed 4 bases at V and 4 bases at J, leaving 4 bases unmatched. In germline, CDR1 is SGHRS, CDR2 YFSETQ. The DNA for the CDR3 is TGCGCCAGCAGCCCAGGACAGGGGGGCACTGAAGCTTTCTTT. Translated: CASSPGQGGTEAFF.

The V call is TRBV19, the J call TRBJ2-5, with D possibly TRBD1 on 6 matching bases. The CDR3 sequence is 13 residues long. V was cut by 5 bases and J by 5 bases, with 12 bases left in between. Germline assignment: CDR1 LNHDA and CDR2 SQIVND (reference sequence). The CDR3 sequence is CASSPQGGETQYF. CDR3 nucleotides: TGTGCCAGTAGTCCACAGGGTGGGGAGACCCAGTACTTC.

The genes are TRBV4-1 and TRBJ2-5; 8 bases fit TRBD2. Germline CDR1 and CDR2: MGHRA and YSYEKL. This CDR3 is 15 amino acids long. Losses at the gene ends were 5 bases for V and 1 base for J; bases not matched to a gene: 6. CDR3 in amino acids: CASSDGGTSQETQYF. CDR3 DNA sequence: TGCGCCAGCAGCGACGGCGGGACTAGCCAAGAGACCCAGTACTTC.

The rearrangement joins TRBV9 to TRBJ1-4; no definite D call. CDR1 and CDR2 from the germline V gene are SGDLS and YYNGEE. V gave up 3 bases and J gave up 8 bases, with 20 bases separating them. The CDR3 spans 16 residues. CDR3: CASSGVGLGKDEKLFF. In DNA, the CDR3 is TGTGCCAGCAGCGGGGTCGGACTGGGGAAGGACGAAAAACTGTTTTTT.

The chain recombines TRBV7-9 with TRBJ2-7, with 7 bases that match TRBD1. The CDR3 contains 15 residues. Germline V gene sequence: CDR1 SEHNR, CDR2 FQNEAQ (reference sequence). V gave up 0 bases and J gave up 5 bases; unmatched junction bases: 7. CDR3 nucleotide sequence: TGTGCCAGCAGCTTAGCTGGACAGGCCGGCGACGAGCAGTACTTC. Translating gives CASSLAGQAGDEQYF.

This clone was counted once. The chain links TRBV11-2 to TRBJ2-1, with D perhaps matching TRBD1 (7 bases). Per the germline V gene, CDR1 is SGHAT and CDR2 is FQNNGV. The CDR3 length is 15 residues. Trimming stripped 0 bases from V and 6 bases from J, with 12 bases between. CDR3 sequence: CASSLEPGGGNEQFF. CDR3 DNA: TGTGCCAGCAGCTTAGAGCCAGGGGGAGGCAATGAGCAGTTCTTC.

The chain links TRBV29-1 to TRBJ2-1; 9 nucleotides line up with TRBD2. The CDR3 covers 14 residues. The J segment lost 8 bases and the V segment lost 3 bases, leaving 8 bases of the junction unmatched. Germline lookup yields CDR1 SQVTM and CDR2 ANQGSEA. The CDR3 loop reads CSVDAGGTFYEQFF. CDR3 DNA sequence: TGCAGCGTTGATGCGGGGGGGACGTTCTATGAGCAGTTCTTC.

The chain couples TRBV7-3 to TRBJ1-6, with 7 nucleotides matching TRBD1. The CDR3 has 15 residues. Germline CDR1 and CDR2: SGHTA and FQGTGA. V was pared by 4 bases and J by 5 bases, with 5 bases of the junction left unmatched. CDR3 DNA sequence: TGTGCCAGCAGCTCCCAGGGGGGCAATAATTCACCCCTCCACTTT. This translates into CASSSQGGNNSPLHF. The complete variable domain, with remaining parts taken from reference TRBV7-3 and TRBJ1-6, reads GAGVSQTPSNKVTEKGKYVELRCDPISGHTALYWYRQSLGQGPEFLIYFQGTGAADDSGLPNDRFFAVRPEGSVSTLKIQRTERGDSAVYLCASSSQGGNNSPLHFGNGTRLTVT.

The chain carries TRBV3-1 (or the pseudogene TRBV3-2) and TRBJ2-6; the match to TRBD2 covers 7 bases. The V gene's germline CDR1 is LGHDT and CDR2 YNNKEL (reference sequence). There are 20 residues in the CDR3. J was trimmed by 7 bases and V by 4 bases; bases with no gene match: 22. CDR3: CASSRGASGLTYQGANVLTF. In DNA, the CDR3 is TGTGCCAGCAGCCGCGGAGCCTCGGGACTAACATACCAAGGAGCCAACGTCCTGACTTTC.

The J gene is TRBJ2-7, the V gene TRBV12-3 or TRBV12-4; the match to TRBD1 covers 8 bases. The CDR3 runs to 13 residues. J gave up 2 bases and V 5 bases, and 2 bases lay outside the gene matches. The CDR3 sequence is CASSPGGPYEQYF. In DNA, the CDR3 is TGTGCCAGCAGTCCAGGGGGCCCCTACGAGCAGTACTTC.